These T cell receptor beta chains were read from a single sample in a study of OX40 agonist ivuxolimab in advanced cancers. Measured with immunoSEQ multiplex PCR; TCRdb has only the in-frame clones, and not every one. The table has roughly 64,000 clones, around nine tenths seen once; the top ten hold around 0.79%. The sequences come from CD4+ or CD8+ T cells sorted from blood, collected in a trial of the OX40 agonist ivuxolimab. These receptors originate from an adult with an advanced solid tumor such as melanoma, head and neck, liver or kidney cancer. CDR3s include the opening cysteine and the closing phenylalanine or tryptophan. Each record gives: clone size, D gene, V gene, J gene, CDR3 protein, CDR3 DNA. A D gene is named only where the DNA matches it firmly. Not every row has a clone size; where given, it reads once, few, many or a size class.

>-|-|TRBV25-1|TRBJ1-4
CASSEYGGGAYEKLFF
TGTGCCAGCAGTGAATATGGGGGAGGAGCATACGAAAAACTGTTTTTT
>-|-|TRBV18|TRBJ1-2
CASSPPAWSGYTF
TGTGCCAGCTCACCACCGGCGTGGAGCGGCTACACCTTC
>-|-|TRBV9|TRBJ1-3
CASSGLGGRGNTIYF
TGTGCCAGCAGCGGGCTGGGGGGGAGAGGAAACACCATATATTTT
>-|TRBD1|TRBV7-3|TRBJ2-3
CASSPSGTGLDTQYF
TGTGCCAGCAGCCCCTCCGGGACAGGGCTGGATACGCAGTATTTT
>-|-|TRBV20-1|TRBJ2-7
CSASPLYEQYF
TGCAGTGCTAGTCCCTTATACGAGCAGTACTTC
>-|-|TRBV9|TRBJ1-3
CASSVLEGGNTIYF
TGTGCCAGCAGCGTATTGGAAGGTGGAAACACCATATATTTT
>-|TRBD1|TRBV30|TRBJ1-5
CAWRGQGFNQPQHF
TGTGCCTGGAGGGGACAGGGGTTTAATCAGCCCCAGCATTTT
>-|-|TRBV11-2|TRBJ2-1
CASSLGIGNEQFF
TGTGCCAGCAGCTTAGGGATCGGCAATGAGCAGTTCTTC
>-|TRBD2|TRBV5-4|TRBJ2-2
CASSLGGSGKAGELFF
TGTGCCAGCAGCTTGGGGGGTAGCGGGAAGGCCGGGGAGCTGTTTTTT
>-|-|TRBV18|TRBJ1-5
CASSPQGGNQPQHF
TGTGCCAGCTCACCACAGGGCGGTAATCAGCCCCAGCATTTT
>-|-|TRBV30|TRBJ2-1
CAAALGHEQFF
TGTGCCGCGGCTCTGGGGCATGAGCAGTTCTTC
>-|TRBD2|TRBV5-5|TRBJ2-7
CASSFRLVAGGSEQYF
TGTGCCAGCAGCTTCCGTTTGGTAGCGGGGGGCAGCGAGCAGTACTTC
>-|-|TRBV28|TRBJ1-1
CASRQLNTEAFF
TGTGCCAGCAGACAATTGAACACTGAAGCTTTCTTT
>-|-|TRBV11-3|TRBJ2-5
CASSPMGEAGETQYF
TGTGCCAGCAGCCCCATGGGGGAGGCTGGAGAGACCCAGTACTTC
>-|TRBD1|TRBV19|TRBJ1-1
CASSVQGSRGRHDAFF
TGTGCCAGTAGTGTACAAGGGAGCAGGGGGCGTCATGATGCTTTCTTT
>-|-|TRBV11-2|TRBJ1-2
CASSFDGRGYTF
TGTGCCAGCAGCTTCGACGGTCGCGGCTACACCTTC
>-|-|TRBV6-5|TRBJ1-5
CASRTGQSGNQPQHF
TGTGCCAGCAGAACGGGACAATCGGGCAATCAGCCCCAGCATTTT
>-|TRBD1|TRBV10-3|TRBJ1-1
CAISRTGVKDTEAFF
TGTGCCATCAGTAGGACAGGGGTTAAGGACACTGAAGCTTTCTTT
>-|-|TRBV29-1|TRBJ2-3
CSVESLKGTDTQYF
TGCAGCGTTGAAAGTCTAAAGGGGACAGATACGCAGTATTTT
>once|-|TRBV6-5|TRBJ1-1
CASSYSKRTEAFF
TGTGCCAGCAGTTACTCGAAGAGGACTGAAGCTTTCTTT
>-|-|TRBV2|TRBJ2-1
CASTGPVYNEQFF
TGTGCCAGCACAGGCCCGGTCTACAATGAGCAGTTCTTC
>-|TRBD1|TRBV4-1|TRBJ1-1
CASSQVGQGKNTEAFF
TGCGCCAGCAGCCAAGTGGGACAGGGGAAGAACACTGAAGCTTTCTTT
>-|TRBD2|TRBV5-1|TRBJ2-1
CASTFGSGRRNNEQFF
TGCGCCAGCACCTTCGGTAGCGGGAGACGCAACAATGAGCAGTTCTTC
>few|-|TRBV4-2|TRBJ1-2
CASSQDLGLGDYGYTF
TGTGCCAGCAGCCAAGATCTCGGACTCGGGGACTATGGCTACACCTTC
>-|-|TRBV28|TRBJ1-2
CASSLLRINYGYTF
TGTGCCAGCAGTTTACTACGTATTAACTATGGCTACACCTTC
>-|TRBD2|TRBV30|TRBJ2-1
CAWNRLAGGTEQFF
TGTGCCTGGAATCGGCTAGCGGGAGGGACTGAGCAGTTCTTC
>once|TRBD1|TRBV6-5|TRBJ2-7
CASSYRQGAYEQYF
TGTGCCAGCAGTTACCGACAGGGGGCCTACGAGCAGTACTTC
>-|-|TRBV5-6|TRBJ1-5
CASSKGNQPQHF
TGTGCCAGCAGTAAGGGTAATCAGCCCCAGCATTTT
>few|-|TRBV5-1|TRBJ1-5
CASSPTGLNQPQHF
TGCGCCAGCAGCCCAACAGGGCTTAATCAGCCCCAGCATTTT
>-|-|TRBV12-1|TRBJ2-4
CASRPGTRDKNIQYF
TGTGCCAGCAGGCCCGGGACGAGGGACAAAAACATTCAGTACTTC
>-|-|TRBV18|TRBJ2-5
CASSPPGQETQYF
TGTGCCAGCTCACCACCGGGGCAAGAGACCCAGTACTTC
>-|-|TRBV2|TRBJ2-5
CATKIQETQYF
TGTGCCACCAAAATCCAAGAGACCCAGTACTTC
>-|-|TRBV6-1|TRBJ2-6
CASSPQRSGANVLTF
TGTGCCAGCAGTCCACAGCGCTCTGGGGCCAACGTCCTGACTTTC
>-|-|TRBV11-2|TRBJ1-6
CASSPGTAYNSPLHF
TGTGCCAGCAGCCCGGGGACGGCCTATAATTCACCCCTCCACTTT
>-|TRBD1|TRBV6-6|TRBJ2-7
CASSFGQGAEQYF
TGTGCCAGCAGTTTCGGACAGGGGGCAGAGCAGTACTTC
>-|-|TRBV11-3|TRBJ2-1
CASSLVSGSNEQFF
TGTGCCAGCAGCTTAGTTTCTGGGAGCAATGAGCAGTTCTTC
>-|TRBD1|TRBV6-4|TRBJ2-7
CASSHRQGVYEQYF
TGTGCCAGCAGCCACAGGCAGGGGGTTTACGAGCAGTACTTC
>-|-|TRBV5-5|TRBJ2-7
CASSLEALSYEQYF
TGTGCCAGCAGCCTAGAGGCTCTCTCCTACGAGCAGTACTTC
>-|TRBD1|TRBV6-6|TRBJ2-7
CASSSSQGGSSYEQYF
TGTGCCAGCAGTAGTTCACAGGGGGGAAGCTCCTACGAGCAGTACTTC
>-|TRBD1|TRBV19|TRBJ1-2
CASTKGQGVLNYGYTF
TGTGCCAGTACCAAAGGCCAGGGGGTACTAAACTATGGCTACACCTTC